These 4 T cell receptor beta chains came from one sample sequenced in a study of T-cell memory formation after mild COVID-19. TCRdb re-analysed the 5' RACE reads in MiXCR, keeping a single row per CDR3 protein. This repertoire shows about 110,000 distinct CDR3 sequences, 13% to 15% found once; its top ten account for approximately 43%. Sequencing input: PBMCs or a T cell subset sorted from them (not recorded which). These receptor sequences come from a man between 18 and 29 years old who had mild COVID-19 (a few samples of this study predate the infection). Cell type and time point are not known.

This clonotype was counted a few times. The CDR3 DNA is TGTGCCAGCAGTTATTCCGACAGGGTCTACAATGAGCAGTTCTTC. Its protein is CASSYSDRVYNEQFF. This chain connects TRBV6-2 or TRBV6-3 to TRBJ2-1, with TRBD1 identical over 7 bases. V shed 3 bases, J shed 3 bases, and the junction held 5 bases outside the gene matches. This CDR3 comprises 15 residues. The V gene's germline CDR1 is MNHEY and CDR2 SVGEGT.

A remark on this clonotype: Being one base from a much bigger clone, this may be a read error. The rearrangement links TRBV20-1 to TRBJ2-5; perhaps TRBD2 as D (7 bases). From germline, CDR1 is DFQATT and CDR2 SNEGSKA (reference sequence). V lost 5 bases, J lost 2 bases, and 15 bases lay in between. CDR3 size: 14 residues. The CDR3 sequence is CSAGGGGAQETQYF. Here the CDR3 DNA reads TGCAGTGCTGGAGGTGGGGGGGCACAAGAGACCCAGTACTTC.

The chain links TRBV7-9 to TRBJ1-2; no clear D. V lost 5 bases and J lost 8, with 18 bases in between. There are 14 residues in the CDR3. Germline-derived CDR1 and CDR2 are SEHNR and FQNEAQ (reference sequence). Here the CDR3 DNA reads TGTGCCAGCAGCCCCTTGTTAGGCGCCAGAGGCTACACCTTC. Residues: CASSPLLGARGYTF.

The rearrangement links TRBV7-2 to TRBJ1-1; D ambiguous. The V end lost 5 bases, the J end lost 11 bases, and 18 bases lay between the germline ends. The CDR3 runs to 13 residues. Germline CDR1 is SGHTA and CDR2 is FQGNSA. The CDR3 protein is CASSRTPRELAFF. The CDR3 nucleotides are TGTGCCAGCAGCCGAACACCCCGGGAACTCGCTTTCTTT.